Sequencing of this T cell receptor beta chain was carried out in a study of neurological immune-mediated disorders. With 10-nucleotide random UMIs included, cDNA was synthesized by 5'RACE. TCRdb itself ran the 5' RACE reads through MiXCR, one entry per CDR3 protein. The sample contains about 35,000 distinct CDR3 sequences, approximately 4.2% of which appear only once. Study-wide findings and caveats: The level of TCR clonal expansion was highest in patients with HTLV-1-associated myelopathy and lowest in multiple sclerosis, where it fell below the level seen in healthy controls. Sharing of CDR3 amino acid sequences among expanded clones across subjects was absent, suggesting private repertoires in all groups.

This clonotype came up many times. No antigen is known for it. Preparation of the unsorted libraries drew on 2 million PBMCs stored at -80 C. The V end was cut by 0 bases, the J end by 2 bases, with 9 bases between. The CDR3 length is 15 residues. CDR1 is SGHTA, CDR2 FQGNSA, per germline. This sequence originates from a man between 25 and 39 years old with multiple sclerosis. Sequencing was done on a sample of PBMCs. The V call is TRBV7-2, the J call TRBJ2-3, with D tentatively TRBD1 or TRBD2 (5 bases each). The CDR3 DNA reads TGTGCCAGCAGCTTAGCGGGGGTTCCCACAGATACGCAGTATTTT. It codes for CASSLAGVPTDTQYF.